This TCR beta chain emerged from a study of blood T cell repertoires in COVID-19. Study summary: Samples came from the United States, Italy and Spain, spanning acute and convalescent COVID-19. PBMCs, B-cell-depleted T cells, or T cells provided the cDNA or gDNA that made up the material.

The V and J ends lost 2 bases and 5 bases respectively, with 22 bases between them. The CDR3 totals 18 residues. Germline lookup yields CDR1 LGHDT and CDR2 YNNKEL (reference sequence). Source study methods: Using reference gene primer amplification, nucleated cell counts were estimated. Sequenced by immunoSEQ multiplex PCR; TCRdb stores in-frame clones only, minus some. V, J and clone size are taken as reported in that table, and D and trimming were inferred from the DNA itself. The sample lists about 130,000 clones; roughly 85% were seen once. The TCR originated in a human donor in a cohort sampled during active COVID-19. Sequenced: peripheral blood. The chain employs TRBV3-1 (or the pseudogene TRBV3-2) and TRBJ2-1, with D perhaps matching TRBD2 (5 bases). Here the CDR3 reads CASSQPRTDLPKDNEQFF. In DNA, the CDR3 is TGTGCCAGCAGCCAACCGCGGACTGACCTCCCAAAGGACAATGAGCAGTTCTTC.